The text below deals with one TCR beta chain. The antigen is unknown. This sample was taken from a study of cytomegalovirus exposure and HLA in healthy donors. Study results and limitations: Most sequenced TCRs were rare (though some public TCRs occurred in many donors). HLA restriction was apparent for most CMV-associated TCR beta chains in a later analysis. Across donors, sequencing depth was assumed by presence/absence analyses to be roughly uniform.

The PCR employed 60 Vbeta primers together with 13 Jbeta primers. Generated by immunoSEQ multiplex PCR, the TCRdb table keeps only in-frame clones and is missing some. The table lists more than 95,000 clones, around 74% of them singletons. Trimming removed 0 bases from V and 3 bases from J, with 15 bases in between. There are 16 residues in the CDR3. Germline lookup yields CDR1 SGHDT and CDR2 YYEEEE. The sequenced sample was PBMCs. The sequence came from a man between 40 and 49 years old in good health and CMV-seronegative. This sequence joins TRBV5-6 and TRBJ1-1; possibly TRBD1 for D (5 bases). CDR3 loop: CASSLGILGRDTEAFF. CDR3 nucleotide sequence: TGTGCCAGCAGCTTGGGTATTCTGGGCAGGGACACTGAAGCTTTCTTT.